This record covers a single TCR beta chain. Its antigen is currently unknown. This sample is drawn from a study of radiotherapy plus CTLA-4 blockade in lung cancer. Study results and caveats: The study found tumor-derived TCR clones expanded in blood after radiotherapy plus ipilimumab.

The trim removed 2 bases at V and 6 bases at J, leaving 9 bases unmatched. This CDR3 is 16 amino acids long. From germline, CDR1 is SGHRS and CDR2 YFSETQ. Assay: immunoSEQ multiplex PCR; the TCRdb copy retains only in-frame clones and omits some. The sample has around 70,000 clones; 65% to 85% are singletons. The specimen comprised peripheral blood, sampled from a patient treated with radiotherapy plus ipilimumab. The chain combines TRBV5-1 with TRBJ1-2; TRBD1 agrees at 11 bases. The receptor was derived from a human donor with non-small cell lung cancer whose response to radiotherapy plus ipilimumab could not be evaluated. Some clones in this sample may be carry-over from other donors' samples. The DNA for the CDR3 is TGCGCCAGCAGCTTCGTGGGACAGGGGGGTGTGGATGGCTACACCTTC. It yields the protein CASSFVGQGGVDGYTF. Full variable domain (remainder filled in from reference TRBV5-1 and TRBJ1-2): KAGVTQTPRYLIKTRGQQVTLSCSPISGHRSVSWYQQTPGQGLQFLFEYFSETQRNKGNFPGRFSGRQFSNSRSEMNVSTLELGDSALYLCASSFVGQGGVDGYTFGSGTRLTVV.